This entry features one T cell receptor beta chain sequence. The method was immunoSEQ multiplex PCR; TCRdb's version includes in-frame clones alone and lacks a portion of them. The sample contains around 58,000 clones, around 84% of which appear only once. This sample is part of a study of technical replicates of blood from a few donors. Germline V gene data show CDR1 as SNHLY and CDR2 as FYNNEI. V lost 5 bases and J 3 bases, leaving 11 bases between the germline ends. CDR3 length equals 14 residues. The TCR originated in a human donor in good health. Some clones in this sample may be carry-over from other donors' samples. The source material was PBMCs. The rearrangement joins TRBV2 to TRBJ1-5; D is undetermined. The CDR3: CASSLRVLNQPQHF. The DNA for the CDR3 is TGTGCCAGCAGTCTCCGGGTTCTCAATCAGCCCCAGCATTTT.